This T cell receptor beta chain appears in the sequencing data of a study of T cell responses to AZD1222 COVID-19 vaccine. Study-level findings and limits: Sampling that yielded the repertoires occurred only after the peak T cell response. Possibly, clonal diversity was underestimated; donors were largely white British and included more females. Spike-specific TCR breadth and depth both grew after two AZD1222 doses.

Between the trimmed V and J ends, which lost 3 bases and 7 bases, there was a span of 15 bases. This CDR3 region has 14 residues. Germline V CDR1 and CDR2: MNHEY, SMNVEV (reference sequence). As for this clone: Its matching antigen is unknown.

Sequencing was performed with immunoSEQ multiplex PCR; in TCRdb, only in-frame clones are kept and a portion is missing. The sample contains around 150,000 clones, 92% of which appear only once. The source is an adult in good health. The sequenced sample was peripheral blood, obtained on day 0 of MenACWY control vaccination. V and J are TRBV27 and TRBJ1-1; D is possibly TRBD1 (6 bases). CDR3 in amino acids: CASSFGEGVGEAFF. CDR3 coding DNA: TGTGCCAGCAGTTTTGGTGAGGGGGTCGGTGAAGCTTTCTTT.